Listed here are 31 T cell receptor beta chains from one sample, sequenced in a study of spatial heterogeneity in lung cancer. This sample's time point: blood at routine non-recurrence follow-up after resection. One entry per CDR3 protein, called by TCRdb with MiXCR from the 5' RACE reads. The sample consists of roughly 70,000 distinct CDR3 sequences, around 8.9% of them appearing once. This material consisted of PBMCs, taken at follow-up. The receptors here all came from a female donor with early-stage non-small cell lung cancer.

This clonotype was counted many times. This chain links TRBV5-6 with TRBJ1-5; 8 nucleotides align to TRBD1. This CDR3 is built from 18 residues. CDR1 is SGHDT, CDR2 YYEEEE, per germline. V dropped 4 bases and J dropped 0; count of bases not matched to a gene: 12. DNA for the CDR3: TGTGCCAGCAGCCCCGGGGGACAGGCGCTCTATAGCAATCAGCCCCAGCATTTT. Encoded protein: CASSPGGQALYSNQPQHF.

The CDR3 region is CASSLGLEHEQFF. CDR3 sequence (DNA): TGTGCCAGCAGTTTAGGACTAGAACATGAGCAGTTCTTC. The chain carries TRBV12-3 or TRBV12-4 and TRBJ2-1, with D tentatively TRBD2 (6 bases). The CDR3 loop spans 13 amino acids. Trimming stripped 1 base from V and 8 bases from J, with 9 bases between.

This chain joins TRBV19 and TRBJ2-2, with 10 nucleotides matching TRBD2. This CDR3 is built from 18 residues. J gave up 8 bases and V 4 bases, and 16 bases lay outside the gene matches. Germline loops: CDR1 LNHDA, CDR2 SQIVND (reference sequence). CDR3 residues: CASSTLHTAGGPEGELFF. The CDR3 nucleotides are TGTGCCAGTAGTACCCTACATACAGCGGGAGGGCCAGAAGGGGAGCTGTTTTTT.

About this clonotype itself: The conserved final phenylalanine or tryptophan is absent from the CDR3, which likely points to a read error. No DNA is shown, since the ends of the CDR3 on it are uncertain; the CDR3 is the one TCRdb lists. The chain's CDR3 is CASNSTGMR. The V call is TRBV12-3 or TRBV12-4, the J call TRBJ2-1. Counting both end residues, the CDR3 totals 9 amino acids.

This clonotype was counted ten times or more. The DNA for the CDR3 is TGTGCCAGCAGGCGAGTGGGACTAGCGGGAAAAAATGAGCAGTTCTTC. Protein sequence: CASRRVGLAGKNEQFF. The chain joins TRBV27 to TRBJ2-1; 13 bases match TRBD2. This CDR3 has 16 amino acids. The ends lost 6 bases at V and 7 bases at J; junction bases unmatched: 9. Per germline, CDR1 MNHEY and CDR2 SMNVEV (reference sequence).

This clonotype was counted at least ten times. This rearrangement joins TRBV5-1 to TRBJ1-1, with D maybe TRBD1 (5 bases). The V end lost 1 base, the J end lost 4 bases, and 11 bases lay between the germline ends. The CDR3 is made up of 14 amino acids. Looked up from germline, CDR1 is SGHRS and CDR2 is YFSETQ. The CDR3 nucleotides read TGCGCCAGCAGCTTGTCCCCGGGGGGCACTGAAGCTTTCTTT. It encodes CASSLSPGGTEAFF.

This clonotype was found a few times. This chain links TRBV7-3 with TRBJ2-5; 9 bases are shared with TRBD2. There are 17 residues in the CDR3. The ends lost 3 bases at V and 4 bases at J; junction bases unmatched: 12. Germline assignment: CDR1 SGHTA and CDR2 FQGTGA. CDR3 loop: CASSLGSSGSIRETQYF. In DNA, the CDR3 is TGTGCCAGCAGCTTGGGGAGTAGCGGGAGTATTCGAGAGACCCAGTACTTC. Supplemented by reference TRBV7-3 and TRBJ2-5, the full variable domain reads GAGVSQTPSNKVTEKGKYVELRCDPISGHTALYWYRQSLGQGPEFLIYFQGTGAADDSGLPNDRFFAVRPEGSVSTLKIQRTERGDSAVYLCASSLGSSGSIRETQYFGPGTRLLVL.

The rearrangement links TRBV7-6 to TRBJ2-7; D call uncertain. V lost 5 bases to trimming and J lost 1 base, with 12 bases between them. Germline CDR1 and CDR2: SGHVS and FNYEAQ. The CDR3 runs to 14 residues. The DNA for the CDR3 is TGTGCCAGCAGCGAGATCTTGGCGTCCTACGAGCAGTACTTC. Residues: CASSEILASYEQYF.

This rearrangement joins TRBV20-1 to TRBJ2-3, with 12 bases that match TRBD2. From germline, CDR1 is DFQATT and CDR2 SNEGSKA (reference sequence). J gave up 5 bases and V 5 bases, and 8 bases lay outside the gene matches. The CDR3 is 15 residues long. CDR3 nucleotides: TGCAGTGCTCGAGGACTAGCGGGATCTGAAGATACGCAGTATTTT. This gives the protein CSARGLAGSEDTQYF.

This clonotype was picked up many times. DNA of the CDR3: TGTGCCAGCAGCGTAACGGATTCCTACGAGCAGTACTTC. Translated: CASSVTDSYEQYF. The V gene is TRBV9, the J gene TRBJ2-7; no definite D call. Germline lookup yields CDR1 SGDLS and CDR2 YYNGEE. Trimming took off 1 base at V and 1 base at J, with 6 bases between the two ends. CDR3 length equals 13 residues. Complete variable domain (other parts from reference TRBV9 and TRBJ2-7): DSGVTQTPKHLITATGQRVTLRCSPRSGDLSVYWYQQSLDQGLQFLIQYYNGEERAKGNILERFSAQQFPDLHSELNLSSLELGDSALYFCASSVTDSYEQYFGPGTRLTVT.

This clonotype was counted many times. This sequence joins TRBV3-1 and TRBJ1-5; TRBD1 is a possible D gene (5 bases). V was cut by 4 bases and J by 8 bases, with 12 bases left in between. This CDR3 has 13 residues. Per germline, CDR1 LGHDT and CDR2 YNNKEL (reference sequence). CDR3 loop: CASSPGRAEPQHF. The DNA for the CDR3 is TGTGCCAGCAGCCCGGGACGGGCGGAGCCCCAGCATTTT.

This clonotype was counted at least ten times. The chain employs TRBV5-1 and TRBJ2-3; no firm D call. V was trimmed by 4 bases and J by 0 bases, leaving 9 bases between them. The length of the CDR3 is 14 residues. Looked up from germline, CDR1 is SGHRS and CDR2 is YFSETQ. CDR3 residues: CASSERTSTDTQYF. CDR3 bases: TGCGCCAGCAGCGAACGTACGAGCACAGATACGCAGTATTTT.

This clonotype has ten or more counts. V gene TRBV9 combines with J gene TRBJ1-4; a weak D match, TRBD1 (5 bases). Looked up from germline, CDR1 is SGDLS and CDR2 is YYNGEE. The V and J ends lost 2 bases and 8 bases respectively, with 16 bases between them. CDR3 length equals 15 residues. The DNA for the CDR3 is TGTGCCAGCAGCGTCGGCGGGGACCGCAACGAAAAACTGTTTTTT. Protein product: CASSVGGDRNEKLFF.

Turning to this clonotype: It may be a read error: a sequence one base away is much more abundant. The rearrangement links TRBV7-2 to TRBJ1-1; D is uncertain. The CDR3 covers 14 residues. Germline V gene sequence: CDR1 SGHTA, CDR2 FQGNSA. The CDR3 sequence is CSSSPSTANTEAFF. Here the CDR3 DNA reads TGTTCCAGCAGCCCCTCTACAGCGAACACTGAAGCTTTCTTT.

This clonotype was recorded at least ten times. For the CDR3, the DNA is TGTGCCAGCAGCCGCCGTGAACAGACCTACAATGAGCAGTTCTTC. It specifies CASSRREQTYNEQFF. The chain links TRBV7-2 to TRBJ2-1, with D uncertain. V lost 5 bases and J 2 bases, leaving 13 bases between the germline ends. The CDR3 runs to 15 residues. Per germline, CDR1 SGHTA and CDR2 FQGNSA.

This chain connects TRBV20-1 to TRBJ2-1; D not certain. The germline V gene has CDR1 DFQATT and CDR2 SNEGSKA (reference sequence). The germline V and J ends were trimmed by 3 bases and 5 bases, with 11 bases remaining between them. CDR3 length: 13 amino acids. CDR3: CSASSDWNNEQFF. The CDR3 DNA follows: TGCAGTGCTAGCTCCGACTGGAACAATGAGCAGTTCTTC.

This clonotype was observed a few times. J is TRBJ1-5 and V is TRBV10-3; tentatively, D is TRBD1 (6 bases). V was pared by 0 bases and J by 3 bases, with 9 bases between. This CDR3 has 15 residues. The V gene's germline CDR1 is ENHRY and CDR2 SYGVKD. CDR3 amino acids: CAISESNRVNQPQHF. In nucleotides, the CDR3 is TGTGCCATCAGTGAGTCAAACAGGGTCAATCAGCCCCAGCATTTT.

This clonotype has a handful of counts. The gene calls are TRBV10-3 and TRBJ1-5; the match to TRBD1 covers 12 bases. V trimming: 7 bases; J trimming: 4 bases; junction bases outside the gene matches: 2. The CDR3 runs 14 residues. Germline values: CDR1 ENHRY, CDR2 SYGVKD. The CDR3 region is CAIKGQGANQPQHF. The CDR3 DNA sequence: TGTGCCATCAAGGGACAGGGGGCGAATCAGCCCCAGCATTTT.

This clonotype turned up a few times. J is TRBJ2-5 and V is TRBV7-8, with D maybe TRBD1 (6 bases). V was trimmed by 2 bases and J by 1 base, leaving 20 bases between them. The CDR3 runs to 18 residues. Germline V gene sequence: CDR1 SGHVS, CDR2 FQNEAQ. CDR3 sequence: CASSLSPRTGFSQETQYF. The DNA of the CDR3 is TGTGCCAGCAGCTTATCCCCTAGAACAGGGTTCAGCCAAGAGACCCAGTACTTC.

By share, this clonotype counts as medium-sized. The chain links TRBV7-2 to TRBJ2-3; D gene ambiguous. Germline V CDR1 and CDR2: SGHTA, FQGNSA. Trimming removed 4 bases at V and 3 bases at J, with 5 bases between. The CDR3 has 12 residues. In DNA, the CDR3 is TGTGCCAGCAGCTCCAGAACAGATACGCAGTATTTT. Encoded protein: CASSSRTDTQYF.

This clonotype was seen ten or more times. The gene calls are TRBV12-5 and TRBJ2-1, with 13 bases lining up with TRBD2. With V trimmed by 2 bases and J by 9 bases, 1 base remained unmatched. Germline CDR1 reads LGHNT; CDR2 reads FRNRAP. The CDR3 spans 14 residues. CDR3 DNA: TGTGCTAGTGGTTTGTGGACTAGCGGGAGTGAGCAGTTCTTC. Its translation: CASGLWTSGSEQFF.

This clonotype was recorded at least ten times. V usage is TRBV2 and J usage is TRBJ2-2, with 7 nucleotides matching TRBD1. CDR1 is SNHLY and CDR2 is FYNNEI in the germline V gene. Losses at the gene ends were 7 bases for V and 7 bases for J; bases not matched to a gene: 9. This CDR3 has 14 amino acids. The CDR3 is CASIPGTVNGELFF. The CDR3 region has the DNA TGTGCCAGCATCCCCGGGACAGTCAACGGGGAGCTGTTTTTT.

This clonotype was counted ten times or more. The chain combines TRBV5-1 with TRBJ2-7, with D unresolved. Trimming pared 3 bases from V and 1 base from J, leaving 11 bases between. Germline assignment: CDR1 SGHRS and CDR2 YFSETQ. The CDR3 totals 14 residues. CDR3: CASSSRTVSYEQYF. CDR3 nucleotide sequence: TGCGCCAGCAGCTCCCGGACGGTTTCCTACGAGCAGTACTTC.

This clonotype was counted many times. This chain joins TRBV4-2 and TRBJ1-1; D possibly corresponds to TRBD1 (5 bases). V was cut by 1 base and J by 4 bases, with 13 bases left in between. The CDR3 covers 15 residues. From germline, CDR1 is LGHNA and CDR2 YNFKEQ. The CDR3: CASSQGVGVGTEAFF. The CDR3 DNA reads as TGTGCCAGCAGCCAAGGGGTAGGGGTGGGCACTGAAGCTTTCTTT.

The chain combines TRBV12-3 or TRBV12-4 with TRBJ1-1; D possibly corresponds to TRBD1 (5 bases). V was cut by 7 bases and J by 4 bases, with 10 bases left in between. The CDR3 runs to 12 residues. The CDR3 DNA reads TGTGCCAGCACCCTGGGGGGCACTGAAGCTTTCTTT. Its translation: CASTLGGTEAFF.

This clonotype was counted at least ten times. A read error may produce the germline difference seen at one junction end. The chain links TRBV7-7 to TRBJ1-4; D is perhaps TRBD1 (6 bases). This CDR3 region has 15 residues. Germline CDR1 SSHAT, CDR2 FNYEAQ (reference sequence). The CDR3 bases are TGTGCTAGCAGCTTAAATCAGGGGCCAAATGAAAAACTGTTTTTT. It is translated as CASSLNQGPNEKLFF.

This clonotype was observed at least ten times. The chain combines TRBV19 with TRBJ2-5, with 8 bases fitting TRBD1. V lost 6 bases and J lost 0; bases outside the gene matches: 12. CDR1 and CDR2 from the germline V gene are LNHDA and SQIVND (reference sequence). The CDR3 consists of 17 residues. The CDR3 loop reads CASRDQLKGQDQETQYF. In nucleotides, the CDR3 is TGTGCCAGTAGAGATCAACTCAAGGGACAGGACCAAGAGACCCAGTACTTC.

At least ten counts were recorded for this clonotype. The CDR3 loop is CASSQEPVREETQYF. CDR3 nucleotides: TGCGCCAGCAGCCAAGAGCCTGTTCGGGAAGAGACCCAGTACTTC. The chain carries TRBV4-1 and TRBJ2-5, with unresolved D. V lost 0 bases and J 3 bases, leaving 11 bases between the germline ends. Germline V CDR1 and CDR2: MGHRA, YSYEKL. The CDR3 covers 15 residues.

V is TRBV5-1 and J is TRBJ1-2; 8 positions match TRBD1. The CDR3 covers 14 residues. Germline lookup yields CDR1 SGHRS and CDR2 YFSETQ. V trimming: 4 bases; J trimming: 4 bases; junction bases outside the gene matches: 6. CDR3: CASSIGQGVYGYTF. CDR3 sequence (DNA): TGCGCCAGCAGCATAGGACAGGGCGTCTATGGCTACACCTTC.

There are many counts of this clonotype. The V and J genes are TRBV4-1 and TRBJ2-2, with TRBD2 as a possible D gene (5 bases). The CDR3 is 16 amino acids. Trimming left V 4 bases short and J 0 bases short, with 12 bases between. Germline CDR1 MGHRA, CDR2 YSYEKL. CDR3 DNA: TGCGCCAGCAGCCCAGCGGTATCCGCGAACACCGGGGAGCTGTTTTTT. As protein: CASSPAVSANTGELFF.

This clonotype was counted at least ten times. The chain couples TRBV3-1 to TRBJ2-7; D is perhaps TRBD2 (6 bases). The germline V gene has CDR1 LGHDT and CDR2 YNNKEL (reference sequence). The V gene lost 10 bases and the J gene lost 6 bases, with 16 bases spanning the gap. The CDR3 length is 12 residues. In nucleotides, the CDR3 is TGTGCCACCCAGGGTGTGGGAGGCGAGCAGTACTTC. This sequence encodes CATQGVGGEQYF.